The clone carrying this T cell receptor beta chain was counted between two and nine times. The data belong to a study of Graves' ophthalmopathy and Graves' hyperthyroidism. Germline loops: CDR1 MNHEY, CDR2 SVGAGI. V was pared by 2 bases and J by 0 bases, with 16 bases between. The CDR3 sequence is 17 residues long. Amplification targeted the TCR beta CDR3 regions, with RNA transcripts as the source material. Scientists carried out first-round RT-PCR using HTBI primers and then a second-round multiplex PCR. TCRdb re-called the multiplex PCR reads through MiXCR, storing one row per CDR3 protein. The sample records roughly 600,000 distinct CDR3 sequences, less than 45% being singletons. If patients had other autoimmune diseases, uncontrolled infections, pregnancy or lactation, they were excluded.

The sample was peripheral blood or thyroid tissue (not recorded which). This sequence was found in an adult man with Graves' hyperthyroidism. The rearrangement uses TRBV6-5 and TRBJ1-2, with a tentative D call TRBD1 (6 bases). CDR3 nucleotide sequence: TGTGCCAGCAGTTACGCCCGTTGGGGGGGCTCTAACTATGGCTACACCTTC. It codes for CASSYARWGGSNYGYTF.